The entry that follows covers one TCR beta chain sequence. Its antigen is undetermined. The germline gene is not matched at one end of the junction; a read error may be the cause. The PCR contained 60 Vbeta and 13 Jbeta primers. Generated by immunoSEQ multiplex PCR, the TCRdb table keeps only in-frame clones and is missing some. Here the sample spans fewer than 90,000 clones, approximately 72% being singletons. This entry belongs to a study of cytomegalovirus exposure and HLA in healthy donors. Findings of the study overall: In most subjects, TCR beta sequences reportedly gave accurate predictions of HLA-A and HLA-B alleles.

Each donor was nominally healthy when sampled (though unrecorded immune exposures were likely). Sequencing input: PBMCs. This receptor was taken from a man younger than 40 in good health and CMV-seropositive.

The CDR3 protein is CSSSQGYTEAFF. In nucleotides, the CDR3 is TGTTCCAGCAGCCAGGGATACACTGAAGCTTTCTTT. The chain has TRBV7-9 and TRBJ1-1, with TRBD1 as a possible D gene (5 bases). From germline, CDR1 is SEHNR and CDR2 FQNEAQ (reference sequence). The length of the CDR3 is 12 residues.